This T cell receptor beta chain comes out of a study of shared clonotypes between healthy human individuals (TCRdb year 2020). At the level of the whole study: Three men and a couple of women, aged 18 to 49 years, made up the cohort. For each donor, CD4 naive and CD4 memory were each run on three plates, CD8 naive on two plates, and CD8 memory on one plate. Between about 0.8 and 9 billion PBMCs per donor were obtained by leukapheresis. Different laboratories and diverse techniques were used to prepare libraries and sequence TCR repertoires, to increase sequencing depth and limit assay-specific biases. To estimate repertoire size and how much clonotypes are shared between individuals, the study performed deep sequencing of blood TCR repertoires from 4 to 6 healthy adults. Study-wide conclusions, independent of this receptor: Sampling was limited to blood, and TCR repertoires in tissue likely differ from TCR repertoires in blood. Because the study included only a small number of donors, the genetic and exposure-history diversity represented was limited. Sharing across several donors was observed for about 5% of naive CD4, over 3% of naive CD8, over 2% of memory CD4, and roughly 0.4% of memory CD8 clonotypes. Incomplete sequencing was indicated by rarefaction of sorted-subset datasets, despite the large sequencing depth. Pairwise subsampling indicated that sequencing depth was expected to affect the degree of clonotype sharing among donors. Estimated clonotype richness was generally larger for naive than for memory subsets. Clonotypes shared by all four sorted-subset donors showed higher generation probabilities than non-shared clonotypes.

Using the deep immunoSEQ assay, multiplex PCR amplified TCR CDR3 regions from genomic DNA. Genomic DNA extracted from each cell subset was distributed evenly over all wells of several immunoSEQ 96-well plates, and each plate served as one replicate. For sorted subsets, about 210 ng of genomic DNA, equivalent to some 30,000 T cell genomes, went into each replicate PCR. Purified libraries were measured with a Qubit 3.0 fluorometer, size-checked on a Bioanalyzer 2100, and measured again with the KAPA Library Quantification kit. A separate single-read 150-cycle Illumina NextSeq 550 flow cell was used to sequence each immunoSEQ 96-well plate. In the authors' own workflow: The immunoSEQ output contained only junctional sequences without quality scores, so filtering could not match that applied to full-length reads. Sequences were annotated with PyIR, a Python wrapper for IgBLAST v1.9, using IMGT germline references to assign V/J genes and CDR3. Reads with weak V/J assignments (E-value above 1e-6), missing CDR3, stop codons, out-of-frame junctions, or ambiguous translated residues were removed. V3J clonotypes were defined by identical inferred V gene, J gene, and CDR3 amino acid sequence. Percentage overlap between repertoires was calculated by dividing the number of shared unique clonotypes by the size of the smaller repertoire. Three approaches were used to assess repertoire richness: RTK rarefaction, the Chao1 estimator, and Recon v2.1 estimates of unobserved clonotypes. Generation probabilities were computed with OLGA for all TCRbeta clonotypes obtained by the gDNA method from a few donors. What TCRdb holds here is the immuneACCESS table cut down to in-frame rearrangements. Part of the clones is not present; checked against another copy, under half of the missing clones reflect an unresolved V gene, and the others are unexplained. V and J calls and clone size are as listed in that table; D and trimming were resolved from the DNA. The sample table shows nearly 750,000 clones, and 55% to 75% are seen once. The ten most abundant clones make up approximately 1.8% of the sample.

Notes on this clone: Its antigen specificity is not known. Nothing much larger sits one base from this clone, and base qualities are not available.

V is shortened by 2 bases, J by 7 bases, and the region joining them spans 12 bases. CDR3 length: 12 amino acids, cysteine to phenylalanine. Here the CDR3 DNA is all that survives: 36 bases in frame from base 1. CDR1 GTSNPN and CDR2 SVGIG are derived from the germline V gene (reference sequence). The donors were healthy, HIV-negative adults with no recently reported acute infections or vaccinations. All donors were Caucasian adults living in Nashville, Tennessee, USA. CD4+ T cells were enriched by magnetic negative selection, after which naive cells were positively selected on CD45RA and the negative fraction was taken as the memory subset. Blood was obtained by leukapheresis, after which PBMCs were separated by Ficoll-Histopaque density gradient centrifugation and cryopreserved in liquid nitrogen vapor phase. Analytical flow cytometry was used to check the purity and quantity of each magnetically sorted T cell population. Each sorted fraction had its genomic DNA isolated and then quantified by UV absorbance on a Nanodrop 2000c.

The sequence was obtained from a woman younger than 45 in good health. Material for sequencing was memory CD4+ T cells sorted from blood. The cell subset or site label of this sample denotes: CD45RA-negative fraction. Here the chain combines TRBV30 and TRBJ2-7; matching of 5 bases hints at TRBD2 as the D gene. The DNA is TGTGCCTGGAGTCGGGGATCGGGGGAGCAGTACTTC. It encodes CAWSRGSGEQYF.